The T cell receptor beta chain described here comes from a study of blood T cell repertoires in COVID-19 (dated by TCRdb to the early 2020s). Turning to the overall study: Samples covering the acute and convalescent phases of COVID-19 were provided by collaborators in the United States, Italy and Spain. The prospective study material was composed of cDNA or gDNA derived from T cells, B-cell-depleted T cells, or PBMCs. Deeply sampled blood TCRbeta repertoires from subjects exposed to, actively infected with, or recovered from COVID-19 were included in the dataset. The repertoires were made available in a free public database intended to serve as a resource for research on the immune response to SARS-CoV-2. Samples came from the ongoing ImmuneRACE study (first 160 participants) plus 1,254 subjects from 6 global collaborators. The sample metadata nearly always contained a de-identified subject ID, COVID-19 status, age in years and sex. Where available, HLA class I and class II types were obtained from metadata supplied by the sample provider rather than from assay-based typing. What the study reported, not specific to this receptor: How much clinical and demographic metadata was included differed by source and by participant, and the metadata was provided uncurated.

In the prospective study, participants were about 18 to 95 years old, resided in around 25 geographic areas of the United States, and were enrolled through a virtual design. In the prospective study, cohorts were assigned on the basis of participant-reported clinical history obtained from a screening survey and a study questionnaire. Exposed participants were defined as having been in contact with someone with a PCR-confirmed or clinician-diagnosed COVID-19 case within 2 weeks of study entry. In the prospective study, whole blood, serum and a nasopharyngeal or oropharyngeal swab were collected from each participant by mobile phlebotomists. Prospective study participants could optionally give additional blood draws and questionnaires over a roughly two-month period. Before DNA extraction, blood samples from the prospective study were shipped at room temperature or frozen. V drops 7 bases and J drops 4 bases, leaving 16 bases in between. The CDR3 measures 13 amino acids from cysteine to phenylalanine. The DNA shown is the 39-base CDR3, in frame from base 1. CDR1 and CDR2 were assigned from the germline V gene (reference sequence) as GTSNPN and SVGIG.

Comments on this clone: Its antigen has not been determined. No qualities accompany the bases; no much larger clone lies one base away.

TCRbeta CDR3 regions were amplified from genomic DNA using the immunoSEQ Assay, a bias-controlled multiplex PCR. For the original study's pipeline: The number of nucleated cells in each sample was estimated by amplification of reference gene primers within the assay. Sequence reads were collapsed and filtered to measure the absolute abundance of every unique TCRbeta CDR3 rearrangement. For each sample, productive Simpson clonality was calculated as the square root of Simpson's diversity index across productive rearrangements. Imported from immuneACCESS, the table was reduced by TCRdb to in-frame sequences with V and J called. These copies leave out some clones; in studies compared against another copy, an unresolved V gene accounts for under half, and the cause of the remainder is not known. The V and J calls and clone size are taken from that table; D and trimming were inferred from the DNA. This sample comprises 250,000 to 300,000 clones, approximately 82% of them detected only once. Of the sample, about 5% falls within the top ten clones.

The clonotype comes from a man aged 35-49 years who had been exposed to COVID-19. The sequenced sample was PBMCs or T cells enriched from blood (not recorded which). The chain joins TRBV30 to TRBJ1-2, with the D gene uncertain. In nucleotides, the sequence is TGTGCCTTAAGGGCGGGTTTGGGCTATGGCTACACCTTC. The encoded protein is CALRAGLGYGYTF.